Listed here are 17 T cell receptor beta chains from one sample, sequenced in a study of cytomegalovirus exposure and HLA in healthy donors. PCR amplification relied on 60 Vbeta primers (plus 13 Jbeta primers). Sequenced by immunoSEQ multiplex PCR; TCRdb stores in-frame clones only, minus some. The sample includes 120,000 or so clones, approximately 85% of them seen just once. Material: PBMCs. The receptors come from a male donor in good health and CMV-seropositive.

CDR3 bases: TGTGCCAGCAGCTTAGGACAGGGGGACACCGGGGAGCTGTTTTTT. Residues: CASSLGQGDTGELFF. J is TRBJ2-2 and V is TRBV7-8; 9 bases align to TRBD1. In germline, CDR1 is SGHVS, CDR2 FQNEAQ. CDR3 length: 15 amino acids. Unmatched junction bases numbered 0, after V lost 1 base and J lost 3 bases.

The chain recombines TRBV21-1 with TRBJ2-7; TRBD2, as called in the table, went unchecked against the DNA. TRBV21-1 is flagged as a pseudogene. The CDR3 is 15 amino acids. CDR3 in amino acids: CASSFPSGKRHEQYF. In nucleotides, the CDR3 is TGTGCCAGCAGCTTCCCTAGCGGGAAAAGGCACGAGCAGTACTTC.

This chain connects TRBV9 to TRBJ2-5, with 11 bases that match TRBD1. The J call is in doubt because the DNA end fits TRBJ2-7 better. Germline CDR1 SGDLS, CDR2 YYNGEE. The CDR3 runs 14 residues. CDR3 DNA: TGTGCCAGCAGCGGTGGACAGGGGGCAGGCGAGCAGTACTTC. The encoded protein is CASSGGQGAGEQYF.

V gene TRBV18 combines with J gene TRBJ2-1; the match to TRBD1 covers 7 bases. V trimming: 6 bases; J trimming: 4 bases; junction bases outside the gene matches: 12. Germline values: CDR1 KGHSH, CDR2 LQKENI. This CDR3 is built from 16 residues. Here the CDR3 DNA reads TGTGCCAGCTCCGCCCTGCAGGGGACAGCATACAATGAGCAGTTCTTC. Translated: CASSALQGTAYNEQFF.

The rearrangement joins TRBV30 to TRBJ1-2; possibly TRBD1 for D (6 bases). The CDR3 sequence is 14 residues long. Trimming removed 0 bases at V and 4 bases at J, with 12 bases between. Germline CDR1 is GTSNPN and CDR2 is SVGIG (reference sequence). The chain's CDR3 is CAWSVGGAGYGYTF. The CDR3 DNA reads TGTGCCTGGAGTGTAGGGGGGGCCGGCTATGGCTACACCTTC.

The chain recombines TRBV5-4 with TRBJ2-3; 9 bases fit TRBD1. V trimming: 6 bases; J trimming: 6 bases; junction bases outside the gene matches: 11. From germline, CDR1 is SGHNT and CDR2 YYREEE (reference sequence). The CDR3 covers 15 residues. Here the CDR3 DNA reads TGTGCCAGCATCCCGCCCGGGACAGGGAAGGATACGCAGTATTTT. This gives the protein CASIPPGTGKDTQYF.

This chain links TRBV11-2 with TRBJ2-5; tentative D call: TRBD2 (5 bases). This CDR3 has 15 residues. Trimming shortened V by 0 bases and J by 5 bases, and 13 bases separated the two germline ends. Germline values: CDR1 SGHAT, CDR2 FQNNGV. The CDR3 DNA reads TGTGCCAGCAGCTTAGAATGGTCGGAGGAGGAGACCCAGTACTTC. Its protein product is CASSLEWSEEETQYF.

Remarks on this clone: The junction departs from germline at one end; a sequencing error may be responsible. The V and J genes are TRBV7-9 and TRBJ2-2; D not certain. The germline CDR1 and CDR2 sequences are SEHNR and FQNEAQ (reference sequence). The CDR3 spans 14 residues. The CDR3 loop is CSSSFIQYTGELFF. The CDR3 DNA reads TGTTCCAGCAGCTTCATCCAATACACCGGGGAGCTGTTTTTT.

This chain connects TRBV7-2 to TRBJ1-2; 10 bases agree with TRBD1. Germline values: CDR1 SGHTA, CDR2 FQGNSA. Trimming took 3 bases from V and 5 from J; bases not matched to a gene: 15. The CDR3 length is 18 residues. CDR3: CASSLGGQGITVWYGYTF. CDR3 nucleotides: TGTGCCAGCAGCTTGGGGGGACAGGGGATAACTGTGTGGTATGGCTACACCTTC. The whole variable domain, filled in from reference TRBV7-2 and TRBJ1-2, reads GAGVSQSPSNKVTEKGKDVELRCDPISGHTALYWYRQSLGQGLEFLIYFQGNSAPDKSGLPSDRFSAERTGGSVSTLTIQRTQQEDSAVYLCASSLGGQGITVWYGYTFGSGTRLTVV.

The CDR3 DNA reads TGCAGCGTTGATGGGGAACGGGGGGAGACCCAGTACTTC. Its translation is CSVDGERGETQYF. The chain is built from TRBV29-1 and TRBJ2-5, with D perhaps matching TRBD2 (6 bases). V lost 3 bases and J 5 bases, leaving 13 bases between the germline ends. Germline values: CDR1 SQVTM, CDR2 ANQGSEA. CDR3 length: 13 amino acids.

The genes are TRBV6-1 and TRBJ1-5; D unresolved. This CDR3 spans 14 amino acids. CDR1 and CDR2 (germline): MNHNS, SASEGT. With 0 bases removed from V and 7 bases from J, the gap between germline ends came to 10 bases. The CDR3 region is CASSEAADAQPQHF. CDR3 nucleotide sequence: TGTGCCAGCAGTGAAGCCGCCGATGCGCAGCCCCAGCATTTT.

The table lists this clone with a count of one. The chain joins TRBV7-3 to TRBJ2-1; D might be TRBD2 (5 bases). The CDR3 sequence is 15 residues long. Germline V gene sequence: CDR1 SGHTA, CDR2 FQGTGA. Trimming left V 0 bases short and J 4 bases short, with 10 bases between. The CDR3 sequence: CASSLTGERYNEQFF. The CDR3 coding sequence is TGTGCCAGCAGCTTAACCGGAGAGCGGTACAATGAGCAGTTCTTC.

The genes are TRBV6-5 and TRBJ2-1, with 7 bases that match TRBD1. V dropped 8 bases and J dropped 4; count of bases not matched to a gene: 5. CDR1 and CDR2 (germline): MNHEY, SVGAGI. This CDR3 is 13 amino acids long. This CDR3 reads CASLGGTYNEQFF. CDR3 sequence (DNA): TGTGCCAGCCTAGGGGGCACTTACAATGAGCAGTTCTTC.

This clone came up a few times. At one end, the junction sequence differs from germline, possibly due to a read error. The J gene is TRBJ2-1, the V gene TRBV11-2; 11 bases align to TRBD2. Germline-derived CDR1 and CDR2 are SGHAT and FQNNGV. This CDR3 is 15 amino acids long. The CDR3 nucleotides are TGCGCCAGCAGCCCGGGACTAGCGGCTGACAATGAGCAGTTCTTC. Translated: CASSPGLAADNEQFF.

The genes are TRBV6-1 and TRBJ2-5; 12 bases map to TRBD2. V was pared by 6 bases and J by 2 bases, with 13 bases of the junction left unmatched. CDR1 is MNHNS and CDR2 is SASEGT in the germline V gene. The CDR3 extends over 18 amino acids. In DNA, the CDR3 is TGTGCCAGCAGGGAACCCCCTAGCGGGAGGGGTGGGCAAGAGACCCAGTACTTC. Protein product: CASREPPSGRGGQETQYF.

This chain joins TRBV27 and TRBJ2-5, with 8 bases aligning to TRBD2. Per the germline V gene, CDR1 is MNHEY and CDR2 is SMNVEV (reference sequence). The CDR3 contains 14 residues. V lost 5 bases and J lost 5; bases outside the gene matches: 7. CDR3 sequence (DNA): TGTGCCAGCAGTATTCTAGCGGGCGGGGAGACCCAGTACTTC. Translating it yields CASSILAGGETQYF.

The V call is TRBV29-1, the J call TRBJ2-1; D unclear. The CDR3 sequence is 12 residues long. CDR1 is SQVTM, CDR2 ANQGSEA, per germline. V was cut by 4 bases and J by 8 bases, with 12 bases left in between. CDR3 in DNA: TGCAGCGTTGTTGCCGACTCGGATGAGCAGTTCTTC. Protein: CSVVADSDEQFF.